The source of this T cell receptor beta chain is a study of technical replicates of blood from several donors. Measured with immunoSEQ multiplex PCR; TCRdb has only the in-frame clones, and not every one. The sample lists roughly 6,400 clones, about 96% seen once, with about 7.3% in the top ten. The V and J ends lost 2 bases and 4 bases respectively, with 18 bases between them. CDR1 is SGHNT and CDR2 is YYREEE in the germline V gene (reference sequence). CDR3 length equals 16 residues. The genes are TRBV5-4 and TRBJ2-5, with TRBD2 as a possible D gene (6 bases). The sequence was collected from a human donor in good health. Material: PBMCs. For the CDR3, the DNA is TGTGCCAGCAGCTTCGGTAATGGAGCGGGCGTAGAGACCCAGTACTTC. As protein: CASSFGNGAGVETQYF.